The source of this TCR beta chain is a study of identifying expanded T cells in peripheral blood. General study points: Over approximately two and four weeks, about 15 and 19 clones changed, versus 1.2 between replicates. Across healthy donors, higher total template counts meant significantly greater roughly two-week count variance.

No infections or other immune events were documented during collection. V lost 2 bases to trimming and J lost 9 bases, with 22 bases between them. CDR3 length: 16 residues. CDR1 MNHEY and CDR2 SVGAGI come from the germline V gene. As to this clone: Its antigen remains unknown.

The repertoire was sequenced with immunoSEQ multiplex PCR; TCRdb's copy has only in-frame clones and lacks some. The table has around 100,000 clones, roughly 90% seen once. The chain couples TRBV6-5 to TRBJ2-5; perhaps D is TRBD1 or TRBD2 (6 bases each). The sequenced material came from blood. This TCR was sampled from a person aged 18 to 70 in good health. The CDR3 here is CASSYREGGPSSPQYF. The CDR3 nucleotides read TGTGCCAGCAGTTACCGAGAAGGGGGGCCGTCTTCCCCCCAGTACTTC.